Sequencing of this T cell receptor beta chain was carried out in a study of Ad26.COV2.S vaccination and SARS-CoV-2 variants. The treatment here: some 20 received Ad26.COV2.S at low or high dose, single or two shots; about 5 received placebo; per-sample allocation not given. Samples were taken on day 63 after the first vaccine or placebo injection. The method was immunoSEQ multiplex PCR; TCRdb's version includes in-frame clones alone and lacks a portion of them. The table records a few hundred thousand clones, approximately 83% of them present only once. The CDR3 is 13 residues long. Looked up from germline, CDR1 is KGHDR and CDR2 is SFDVKD. Between the trimmed V and J ends, which lost 6 bases and 2 bases, there was a span of 9 bases. Broader study findings: Researchers reported similar non-spike TCR breadth in vaccine and placebo recipients. Once vaccination had occurred, spike-specific CD8+ and CD4+ T cell responses reportedly showed substantial breadth.

Comments on this clone: Its target is not known. Other DNA sequences of this sample code for an identical CDR3.

This clonotype originated in a person aged 18 to 59 who received the Ad26.COV2.S COVID-19 vaccine or a placebo. This specimen consisted of peripheral blood, obtained in a trial of Ad26.COV2.S vaccine versus placebo. The chain links TRBV24-1 to TRBJ1-2; no firm D call. As DNA, the CDR3 is TGTGCCACCAGTAGGGATGGAAACTATGGCTACACCTTC. As protein: CATSRDGNYGYTF.